This T cell receptor beta chain stems from a study of post-analysis software for immune sequencing data. Across the whole study: The patients showed relapsing-remitting, secondary progressive and progressive-relapsing multiple sclerosis courses. Study findings and constraints: Relative to controls, patients with multiple sclerosis showed significantly lower normalized Chao1 diversity. By F measure, strong co-clustering occurred among samples prepared in the same batch. Relative to controls, patients had five TRBV segments at higher frequency, with TRBV5-6, TRBV5-1 and TRBV20-1 among these.

This clonotype was seen a few times. The target antigen is unknown. Trimming cost V 0 bases and J 4 bases, with 14 bases left between them. The CDR3 has 16 amino acids. From germline, CDR1 is SGDLS and CDR2 YYNGEE. cDNA libraries for TCR beta contained unique molecular identifiers. A single record per CDR3 protein comes from TCRdb applying MiXCR to the PCR reads. Here the sample spans about half a million distinct CDR3 sequences, around 40% being singletons. The TCR sequence derives from a girl aged 10 to 17 with multiple sclerosis. This chain uses TRBV9 with TRBJ2-1; no clear D gene. Sequenced: blood. The CDR3 protein is CASSVATGWGYNEQFF. The CDR3 DNA reads as TGTGCCAGCAGCGTAGCTACCGGGTGGGGTTACAATGAGCAGTTCTTC. The full variable domain, with the rest looked up from reference TRBV9 and TRBJ2-1, is DSGVTQTPKHLITATGQRVTLRCSPRSGDLSVYWYQQSLDQGLQFLIQYYNGEERAKGNILERFSAQQFPDLHSELNLSSLELGDSALYFCASSVATGWGYNEQFFGPGTRLTVL.